This passage covers 26 T cell receptor beta chains from one sample sequenced in a study of CD4 and CD8 cells across lung adenocarcinoma regions. TCRdb processed the PCR reads anew with MiXCR; each CDR3 protein has one entry. The data show 11,000 or so distinct CDR3 sequences, 53% seen once. The sequenced sample consisted of CD8+ T cells from the center of a lung tumor. The source is a female donor with lung adenocarcinoma. The CD4 and CD8 labels of this study may be unreliable.

This clonotype turned up a few times. The chain joins TRBV20-1 to TRBJ2-2; D is perhaps TRBD1 (6 bases). V was pared by 5 bases and J by 5 bases, with 9 bases between. The germline V gene encodes CDR1 DFQATT and CDR2 SNEGSKA (reference sequence). The CDR3 spans 12 residues. CDR3 sequence: CSAFTGTGELFF. The CDR3 bases are TGCAGTGCTTTTACAGGGACCGGGGAGCTGTTTTTT.

Notes on this clonotype: Relative to the germline gene, one junction end is altered; a read error may explain this. The rearrangement uses TRBV6-1 and TRBJ2-4; the D is unclear. From germline, CDR1 is MNHNS and CDR2 SASEGT. The CDR3 totals 14 residues. The chain's CDR3 is CARSRGLAKDIQYF. Here the CDR3 DNA reads TGTGCCAGGAGCCGAGGCCTTGCCAAAGACATCCAGTACTTC.

The chain links TRBV6-1 to TRBJ2-1; 7 bases align to TRBD2. This CDR3 is built from 13 residues. After removal of 8 bases from V and 3 bases from J, the junction contained 4 bases not matched to a gene. Germline V lookup: CDR1 MNHNS, CDR2 SASEGT. CDR3 nucleotide sequence: TGTGCCAGCGCGGGGGACTTCTACAATGAGCAGTTCTTC. This codes for CASAGDFYNEQFF.

This clonotype is termed large (0.1 to 1%). The gene calls are TRBV10-2 and TRBJ2-5; 9 bases are a match to TRBD2. The length of the CDR3 is 20 residues. Germline CDR1 WSHSY, CDR2 SAAADI. The V segment lost 3 bases and the J segment 1 base; nucleotides outside the gene matches: 18. The CDR3 nucleotides read TGCGCCAGCAGTGACATCGGGGGCGGGGGGGCAATGGGGTTCCAAGAGACCCAGTACTTC. Its translation: CASSDIGGGGAMGFQETQYF.

DNA of the CDR3: TGTGCCAGCACCGGTAGCGGGAGATCCGCAGATACGCAGTATTTT. This gives the protein CASTGSGRSADTQYF. This chain connects TRBV27 to TRBJ2-3; 9 bases are shared with TRBD2. Germline-derived CDR1 and CDR2 are MNHEY and SMNVEV (reference sequence). The CDR3 consists of 15 residues. V trimming: 7 bases; J trimming: 4 bases; junction bases outside the gene matches: 9.

The chain couples TRBV6-1 to TRBJ2-4; possible D gene TRBD2, 6 bases. The germline V gene encodes CDR1 MNHNS and CDR2 SASEGT. CDR3 length: 16 amino acids. With 8 bases removed from V and 13 bases from J, the gap between germline ends came to 30 bases. The CDR3 region is CASAGRGGRDQDTQYF. DNA for the CDR3: TGTGCCAGCGCGGGGCGCGGAGGGCGTGACCAAGACACCCAGTACTTC.

The chain combines TRBV6-1 with TRBJ2-2; 14 bases agree with TRBD2. The J call could be wrong; TRBJ2-3 is a better fit for the DNA end. The length of the CDR3 is 17 residues. The germline V gene encodes CDR1 MNHNS and CDR2 SASEGT. DNA for the CDR3: TGTGCCAGCAGGCGACTAGCGGGGGGGCTGGGCACCGGGGCGCAGTATTTT. Translating gives CASRRLAGGLGTGAQYF.

CDR3 residues: CASSLASGSTEAFF. CDR3 in DNA: TGTGCCAGCAGCTTAGCGTCAGGGTCCACTGAAGCTTTCTTT. V usage is TRBV7-2 and J usage is TRBJ1-1, with a possible D match to TRBD1 (5 bases). Trimming took off 0 bases at V and 4 bases at J, with 9 bases between the two ends. The CDR3 spans 14 residues. Germline values: CDR1 SGHTA, CDR2 FQGNSA.

This clonotype was observed many times. This chain links TRBV11-1 with TRBJ2-1; TRBD2 matches at 9 bases. Looked up from germline, CDR1 is SGHAT and CDR2 is FQDESV (reference sequence). V shed 1 base, J shed 10 bases, and the junction held 8 bases outside the gene matches. This CDR3 has 15 residues. The DNA of the CDR3 is TGTGCCAGCAGCTTAGTCGCGCTAGCGGGGAGGGAGCAGTTCTTC. Its translation: CASSLVALAGREQFF.

The V gene is TRBV4-2, the J gene TRBJ2-5; tentative D call: TRBD1 (6 bases). CDR3 length: 16 amino acids. Per germline, CDR1 LGHNA and CDR2 YNFKEQ. Trimming removed 3 bases at V and 2 bases at J, with 16 bases between. This chain's CDR3 is CASSHTQGQGQETQYF. The CDR3 coding sequence is TGTGCCAGCAGCCACACCCAGGGGCAGGGTCAAGAGACCCAGTACTTC.

The V gene is TRBV7-2, the J gene TRBJ2-3; 11 bases agree with TRBD1. The CDR3 is 17 residues long. Trimming took 5 bases from V and 3 from J; bases not matched to a gene: 10. The germline gives CDR1 SGHTA, CDR2 FQGNSA. The CDR3 here is CASSPRVGTGGTDTQYF. The CDR3 nucleotides read TGTGCCAGCAGCCCCCGAGTAGGGACAGGGGGAACAGATACGCAGTATTTT.

By sample fraction, this clonotype is medium-sized. J is TRBJ1-1 and V is TRBV6-1; D gene uncertain. Germline CDR1 MNHNS, CDR2 SASEGT. Trimming shortened V by 7 bases and J by 4 bases, and 10 bases separated the two germline ends. The CDR3 spans 12 residues. In DNA, the CDR3 is TGTGCCAGCACGTGGGTTCTCACTGAAGCTTTCTTT. This sequence encodes CASTWVLTEAFF.

In regard to this clonotype: A much larger clone sits a single nucleotide away, making a read error possible. V usage is TRBV7-2 and J usage is TRBJ2-4, with D unclear. The CDR3 spans 13 residues. The germline V gene encodes CDR1 SGHTA and CDR2 FQGNSA. The DNA of the CDR3 is TGTGCCAGCAGCTTAGTCACGTTAGGCCTGACGTTCTTC. It is translated as CASSLVTLGLTFF.

In the case of this clonotype: Mismatch with germline at one junction end may stem from a read error. This chain links TRBV7-2 with TRBJ2-3; TRBD2 aligns across 7 bases. CDR3 length equals 14 residues. Germline CDR1 is SGHTA and CDR2 is FQGNSA. The CDR3 protein is CASSPSAGRHMQYF. In nucleotides, the CDR3 is TGTGCCAGCAGCCCCTCAGCGGGGAGACATATGCAGTACTTT.

This clonotype was picked up a small number of times. The chain employs TRBV7-6 and TRBJ2-5; no definite D call. The J call may be mistaken, given a closer DNA end match to TRBJ2-7. This CDR3 contains 13 residues. The germline V gene has CDR1 SGHVS and CDR2 FNYEAQ. The CDR3 loop is CASSLGTAYEQYF. The CDR3, as DNA: TGTGCCAGCAGCTTAGGGACGGCCTACGAGCAGTACTTC.

This clonotype has just a few counts. This chain joins TRBV6-1 and TRBJ2-1, with no clear D. The V end was cut by 8 bases, the J end by 3 bases, with 8 bases between. The CDR3 covers 12 residues. The germline V gene has CDR1 MNHNS and CDR2 SASEGT. The CDR3: CASDVVYNEQFF. As DNA, the CDR3 is TGTGCCAGCGACGTGGTCTACAATGAGCAGTTCTTC.

This clonotype was recorded a few times. The V call is TRBV7-2, the J call TRBJ2-3; 8 positions match TRBD2. V lost 5 bases and J lost 0; bases outside the gene matches: 4. Germline V gene data show CDR1 as SGHTA and CDR2 as FQGNSA. This CDR3 has 15 residues. The CDR3 DNA is TGTGCCAGCAGCCGATCTAGCGGGAGCACAGATACGCAGTATTTT. This encodes CASSRSSGSTDTQYF.

In this sample, this clonotype turned up many times. The chain employs TRBV10-3 and TRBJ2-1; TRBD2 matches at 9 bases. This CDR3 comprises 16 residues. Trimming removed 2 bases from V and 8 bases from J; junction bases left unmatched: 10. Germline V gene lookup returns CDR1 ENHRY and CDR2 SYGVKD. This CDR3 is CAISEGGGGGTDEQFF. The CDR3 DNA reads as TGTGCCATCAGTGAGGGGGGCGGGGGGGGTACGGATGAGCAGTTCTTC.

Notes on this clonotype: This may come from a read error, since a much larger clone is one base off. This rearrangement joins TRBV7-2 to TRBJ2-5; TRBD2 agrees at 9 bases. This CDR3 comprises 15 residues. Trimming took 3 bases from V and 11 from J; bases not matched to a gene: 13. Germline V lookup: CDR1 SGHTA, CDR2 FQGNSA. CDR3 loop: CASSFLAGVANEQYF. The CDR3 DNA follows: TGTGCCAGCAGCTTTTTAGCGGGGGTGGCAAATGAGCAGTACTTC.

In its sample, this clonotype was seen a few times. CDR3 loop: CASSYSTGYGYTF. The CDR3 nucleotides read TGTGCCAGCAGTTACTCGACAGGGTATGGCTACACCTTC. V and J are TRBV6-5 and TRBJ1-2, with TRBD1 matching over 7 bases. V trimming: 0 bases; J trimming: 5 bases; junction bases outside the gene matches: 0. Germline values: CDR1 MNHEY, CDR2 SVGAGI. The CDR3 totals 13 residues.

CDR3 nucleotides: TGTGCCAGCAGTTACTCCTCAGGGGGCAATGGGGCCAACGTCCTGACTTTC. This translates into CASSYSSGGNGANVLTF. J is TRBJ2-6 and V is TRBV6-5; TRBD1 matches at 8 bases. This CDR3 is built from 17 residues. V shed 0 bases, J shed 3 bases, and the junction held 4 bases outside the gene matches. The germline V gene encodes CDR1 MNHEY and CDR2 SVGAGI.

V is TRBV7-2 and J is TRBJ2-5; TRBD2 agrees at 7 bases. Germline V lookup: CDR1 SGHTA, CDR2 FQGNSA. The CDR3 is 14 residues long. Trimming at V came to 3 bases and at J to 7 bases, leaving 8 bases not matched to a gene. The CDR3 is CASSLGGSAGTQYF. In DNA, the CDR3 is TGTGCCAGCAGCTTGGGCGGGAGTGCGGGGACCCAGTACTTC.

The chain is built from TRBV6-1 and TRBJ2-5, with TRBD1 matching 8 bases. The germline V gene encodes CDR1 MNHNS and CDR2 SASEGT. The CDR3 covers 14 residues. Trimming cost V 6 bases and J 9 bases; bases outside gene matches: 12. In nucleotides, the CDR3 is TGTGCCAGCAGACGGGACAGGACCTCCGGGGCCCAGTACTTC. Protein product: CASRRDRTSGAQYF.

The CDR3 here is CASSLSHRGNEQFF. Written as DNA, the CDR3 is TGTGCCAGCAGTTTATCGCACAGGGGCAATGAGCAGTTCTTC. This chain links TRBV27 with TRBJ2-1, with TRBD1 matching 7 bases. Trimming at V came to 0 bases and at J to 6 bases, leaving 2 bases not matched to a gene. Germline V gene lookup returns CDR1 MNHEY and CDR2 SMNVEV (reference sequence). The CDR3 contains 14 residues.

This clonotype was detected only once. Germline is not matched at one junction end, which may reflect a read error. The CDR3 region is CASRGNGGRDQETQYF. The CDR3 DNA sequence: TGCGCCAGCAGGGGGAATGGGGGCCGGGACCAAGAGACCCAGTATTTC. V gene TRBV10-1 combines with J gene TRBJ2-1; a weak D match, TRBD1 (6 bases). CDR1 is WNHNN and CDR2 is SYGVQD in the germline V gene (reference sequence). The length of the CDR3 is 16 residues.

The sample holds many counts of this clonotype. V is TRBV6-1 and J is TRBJ1-3; TRBD1 matches at 10 bases. There are 15 residues in the CDR3. V lost 6 bases and J lost 1; bases outside the gene matches: 3. Germline CDR1 is MNHNS and CDR2 is SASEGT. CDR3 in amino acids: CASSRQGASGNTIYF. As DNA, the CDR3 is TGTGCCAGCAGCAGACAGGGGGCTTCTGGAAACACCATATATTTT.